The rows below give T cell receptor beta chains drawn from one sample of a study of T-cell memory formation after mild COVID-19. TCRdb reprocessed the 5' RACE reads with MiXCR, giving one entry per CDR3 protein. Among fewer than 400,000 distinct CDR3 sequences listed, over 10% were seen once. Sequenced: PBMCs or a T cell subset sorted from them (not recorded which). The source of these receptors is a man aged 18 to 30 who had mild COVID-19 (a few samples of this study predate the infection). Cell type and time point are not known. Both conserved end residues are trimmed from each CDR3. The order of the fields is V gene, J gene, CDR3 protein.

V: TRBV27; J: TRBJ2-2; CDR3: ASRVGLRTGELF
V: TRBV20-1; J: TRBJ1-6; CDR3: SARGLVGPGVSPLH
V: TRBV9; J: TRBJ2-3; CDR3: ASSVDLGSGTQY
V: TRBV5-6; J: TRBJ2-6; CDR3: ASSFPGQIISGANVLT
V: TRBV7-9; J: TRBJ1-1; CDR3: ASSFAGGYAEAF
V: TRBV5-6; J: TRBJ2-1; CDR3: ASSLPGLAAYNEQF
V: TRBV12-3/TRBV12-4; J: TRBJ2-5; CDR3: ASSSPMETQY
V: TRBV5-6; J: TRBJ2-7; CDR3: ASSFGGRWSYEQY
V: TRBV12-3/TRBV12-4; J: TRBJ2-3; CDR3: ASEINTDTQY
V: TRBV20-1; J: TRBJ1-2; CDR3: SARLGRGRVGWNYGYT
V: TRBV4-1; J: TRBJ2-3; CDR3: ASSQGTTRISTDTQY
V: TRBV7-9; J: TRBJ1-2; CDR3: ASSLYPGEAT
V: TRBV5-1; J: TRBJ2-1; CDR3: ASSLTHEQF
V: TRBV2; J: TRBJ2-1; CDR3: ASSEQGLENEQF
V: TRBV12-3/TRBV12-4; J: TRBJ1-3; CDR3: ASSLERTGNTIY
V: TRBV6-5; J: TRBJ1-2; CDR3: ASRRQHGYT
V: TRBV4-2; J: TRBJ2-1; CDR3: ASSQWDGYNEQF
V: TRBV7-3; J: TRBJ2-3; CDR3: ASSLVAGESTDTQY
V: TRBV6-5; J: TRBJ2-5; CDR3: ASSPLAGALGETQY
V: TRBV6-6; J: TRBJ2-3; CDR3: ASSRLAGGGDTQY
V: TRBV9; J: TRBJ2-3; CDR3: ASSFGGQGADTQY
V: TRBV4-2; J: TRBJ1-3; CDR3: ASSQDRFRSTIY
V: TRBV7-7; J: TRBJ2-5; CDR3: ASSFKPGAGETQY
V: TRBV7-9; J: TRBJ2-3; CDR3: ASSASGGAGTDTQY
V: TRBV7-2; J: TRBJ2-7; CDR3: ASSVSGTRSYEQY
V: TRBV20-1; J: TRBJ2-7; CDR3: SARTPGQGFGEQY
V: TRBV29-1; J: TRBJ1-2; CDR3: SVEGVQDPAWGYT
V: TRBV12-3/TRBV12-4; J: TRBJ1-1; CDR3: ASSSQGGGAEAF
V: TRBV2; J: TRBJ2-1; CDR3: ASSFLFGNEQF
V: TRBV4-1; J: TRBJ1-2; CDR3: ASSQVEVGSVYGYT
V: TRBV6-2/TRBV6-3; J: TRBJ2-5; CDR3: ASSYGGSQETQY
V: TRBV9; J: TRBJ2-1; CDR3: ASSVGKTYNEQF
V: TRBV3-1; J: TRBJ2-2; CDR3: ASSQRGTGELF
V: TRBV12-3/TRBV12-4; J: TRBJ1-1; CDR3: ASSFLGVAEAF
V: TRBV21-1; J: TRBJ2-5; CDR3: ASSLIRGHQETQY
V: TRBV7-3; J: TRBJ2-5; CDR3: ASSRGSQETQY
V: TRBV4-3; J: TRBJ2-1; CDR3: ASGLQAFWGNEQF
V: TRBV4-3; J: TRBJ2-1; CDR3: ASSQGGRAYPGAQF
V: TRBV4-1; J: TRBJ2-7; CDR3: ASSQDGGLAGSEQY
V: TRBV6-2/TRBV6-3; J: TRBJ2-1; CDR3: ASSYSKLLGHKVEQF